The clone carrying this TCR beta chain has a handful of counts. The antigen remains unidentified. This entry is derived from a study of T-cell memory formation after mild COVID-19. Overall study findings and caveats: Day 15 to 85 contractors were CD4/CD8 balanced; later expanders leaned CD4+.

A 5'RACE reaction primed in the constant segment made cDNA libraries of TCR alpha and TCR beta, and these carried sample barcodes and UMIs. TCRdb re-analysed the 5' RACE reads in MiXCR, keeping a single row per CDR3 protein. The sample consists of fewer than 35,000 distinct CDR3 sequences, 15% to 20% of them appearing once. The clonotype originates from an adult who had mild COVID-19 (a few samples of this study predate the infection). Cell type and time point are not known. The sequenced sample was PBMCs or a T cell subset sorted from them (not recorded which).

CDR3 in amino acids: CASSFLAGGPGEQYF. The CDR3 bases are TGTGCCAGCAGCTTCCTGGCGGGAGGGCCGGGCGAGCAGTACTTC. V is TRBV5-5 and J is TRBJ2-7, with 9 bases that match TRBD2. This CDR3 contains 15 residues. V lost 2 bases, J lost 6 bases, and 9 bases stayed unmatched. Per the germline V gene, CDR1 is SGHKS and CDR2 is YYEKEE (reference sequence).